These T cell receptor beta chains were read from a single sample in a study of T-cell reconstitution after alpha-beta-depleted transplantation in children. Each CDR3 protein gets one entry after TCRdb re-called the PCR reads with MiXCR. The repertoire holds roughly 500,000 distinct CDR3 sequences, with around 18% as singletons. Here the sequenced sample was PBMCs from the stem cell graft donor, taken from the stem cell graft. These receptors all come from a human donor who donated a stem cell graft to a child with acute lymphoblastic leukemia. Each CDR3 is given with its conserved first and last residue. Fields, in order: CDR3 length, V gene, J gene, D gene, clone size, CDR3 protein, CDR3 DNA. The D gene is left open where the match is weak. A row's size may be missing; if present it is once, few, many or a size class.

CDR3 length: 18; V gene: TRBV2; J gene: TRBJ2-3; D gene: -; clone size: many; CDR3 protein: CASSTDRGAKRATDTQYF; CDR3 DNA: TGTGCCAGCAGCACAGACCGGGGGGCGAAGAGGGCCACAGATACGCAGTATTTT
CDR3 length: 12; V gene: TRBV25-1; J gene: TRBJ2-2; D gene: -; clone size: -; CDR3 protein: CASSIFTGELFF; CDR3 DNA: TGTGCCAGCAGTATTTTCACCGGGGAGCTGTTTTTT
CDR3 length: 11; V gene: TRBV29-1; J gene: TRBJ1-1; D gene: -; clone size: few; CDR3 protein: CSVGEGMTAFF; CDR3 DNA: TGCAGCGTTGGAGAGGGGATGACGGCTTTCTTT
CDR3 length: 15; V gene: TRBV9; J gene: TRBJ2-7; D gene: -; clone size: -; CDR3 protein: CASSGVGGKSYEQYF; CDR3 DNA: TGTGCCAGCAGCGGAGTGGGCGGGAAGTCTTACGAGCAGTACTTC
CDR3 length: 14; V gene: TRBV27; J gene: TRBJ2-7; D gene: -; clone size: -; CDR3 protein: CASSLGTTSPEQYF; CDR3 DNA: TGTGCCAGCAGTTTAGGGACCACTAGTCCCGAGCAGTACTTC
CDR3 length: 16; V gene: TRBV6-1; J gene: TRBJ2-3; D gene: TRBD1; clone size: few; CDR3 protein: CASMRTGTGITDTQYF; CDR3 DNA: TGTGCCAGCATGAGAACCGGGACAGGGATTACAGATACGCAGTATTTT
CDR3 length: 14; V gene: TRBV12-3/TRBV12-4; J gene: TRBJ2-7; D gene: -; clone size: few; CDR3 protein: CASSLIGSLGEQYF; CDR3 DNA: TGTGCCAGCAGTTTAATCGGGAGCCTCGGCGAGCAGTACTTC
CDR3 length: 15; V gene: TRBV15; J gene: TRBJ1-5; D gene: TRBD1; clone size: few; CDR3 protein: CATSRRTGVGQPQHF; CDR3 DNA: TGTGCCACCAGCAGACGGACAGGGGTTGGGCAGCCCCAGCATTTT
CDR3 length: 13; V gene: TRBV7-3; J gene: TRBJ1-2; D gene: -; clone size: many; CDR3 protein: CASSRTDNYGYTF; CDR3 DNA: TGTGCCAGCAGCCGGACAGACAACTATGGCTACACCTTC
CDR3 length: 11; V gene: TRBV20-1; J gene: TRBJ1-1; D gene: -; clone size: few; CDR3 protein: CSVSPSREAFF; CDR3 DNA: TGCAGTGTTAGTCCTTCACGGGAAGCTTTTTTT
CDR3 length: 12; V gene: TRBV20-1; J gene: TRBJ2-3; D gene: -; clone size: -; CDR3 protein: CSAGYSTDTQYF; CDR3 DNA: TGCAGTGCGGGCTACAGCACAGATACGCAGTATTTT
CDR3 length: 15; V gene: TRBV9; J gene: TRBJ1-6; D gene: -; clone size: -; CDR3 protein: CASSATTVDNSPLHF; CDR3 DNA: TGTGCCAGCAGCGCAACGACGGTTGATAATTCACCCCTCCACTTT
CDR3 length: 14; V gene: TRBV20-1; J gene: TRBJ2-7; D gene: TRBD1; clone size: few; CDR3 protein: CSASRGQGPYEQYF; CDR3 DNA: TGCAGTGCTAGTAGGGGACAGGGGCCCTACGAGCAGTACTTC
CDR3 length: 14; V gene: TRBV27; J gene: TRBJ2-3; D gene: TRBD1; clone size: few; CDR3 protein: CASRVAGGGDTQYF; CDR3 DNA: TGTGCCAGCAGGGTTGCAGGGGGCGGGGATACGCAGTATTTT
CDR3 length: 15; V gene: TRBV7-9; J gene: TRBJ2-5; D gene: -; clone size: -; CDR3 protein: CASSTEAGRRETQYF; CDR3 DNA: TGTGCCAGCAGCACGGAGGCGGGAAGGCGGGAGACCCAGTACTTC
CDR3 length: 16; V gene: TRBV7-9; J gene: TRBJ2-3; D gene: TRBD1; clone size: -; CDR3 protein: CASSGRDREERDTQYF; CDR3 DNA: TGTGCCAGCAGCGGCCGGGACAGGGAGGAGAGAGATACGCAGTATTTT
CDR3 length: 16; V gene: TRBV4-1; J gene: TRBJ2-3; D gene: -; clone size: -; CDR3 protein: CASSQTPGPSTDTQYF; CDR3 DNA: TGCGCCAGCAGCCAAACCCCTGGACCTTCCACAGATACGCAGTATTTT
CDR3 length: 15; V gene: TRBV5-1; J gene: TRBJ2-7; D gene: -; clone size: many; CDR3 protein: CASSLSLGAPYEQYF; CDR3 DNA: TGCGCCAGCAGCTTGTCCCTGGGGGCCCCCTACGAGCAGTACTTC
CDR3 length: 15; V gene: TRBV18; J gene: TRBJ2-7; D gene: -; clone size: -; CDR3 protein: CASSPPSLSSYEQYF; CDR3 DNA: TGTGCCAGCTCACCACCTAGCCTGAGCTCCTACGAGCAGTACTTC
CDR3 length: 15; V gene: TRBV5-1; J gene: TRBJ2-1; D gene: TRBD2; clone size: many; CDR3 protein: CASSFGSGINNEQFF; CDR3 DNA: TGCGCCAGCAGCTTTGGGAGCGGGATAAACAATGAGCAGTTCTTC
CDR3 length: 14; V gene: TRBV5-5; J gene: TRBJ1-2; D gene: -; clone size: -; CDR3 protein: CASSSGGISYGYTF; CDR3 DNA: TGTGCCAGCAGCTCGGGCGGGATTTCCTATGGCTACACCTTC
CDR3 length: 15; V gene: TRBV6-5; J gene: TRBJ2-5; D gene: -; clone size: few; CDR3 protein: CASSSDREGGETQYF; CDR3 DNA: TGTGCCAGCAGTTCCGACAGGGAGGGCGGAGAGACCCAGTACTTC
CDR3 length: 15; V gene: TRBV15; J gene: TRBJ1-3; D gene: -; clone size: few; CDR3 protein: CAAVGRAGSGNTIYF; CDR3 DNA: TGTGCCGCCGTAGGCAGGGCCGGTTCTGGAAACACCATATATTTT
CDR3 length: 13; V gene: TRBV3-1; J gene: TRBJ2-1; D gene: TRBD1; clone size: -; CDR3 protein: CASSVTGGDEQFF; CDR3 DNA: TGTGCCAGCAGCGTGACAGGGGGCGATGAGCAGTTCTTC
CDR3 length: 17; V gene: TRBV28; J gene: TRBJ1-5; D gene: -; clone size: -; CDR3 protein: CASSPSQRQGVHQPQHF; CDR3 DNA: TGTGCCAGCAGTCCAAGCCAGCGGCAGGGAGTCCATCAGCCCCAGCATTTT
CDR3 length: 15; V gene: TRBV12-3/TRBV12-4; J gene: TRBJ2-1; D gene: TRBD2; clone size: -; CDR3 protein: CASSLLGGRGNEQFF; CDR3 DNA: TGTGCCAGCAGTTTACTCGGCGGGAGGGGGAATGAGCAGTTCTTC
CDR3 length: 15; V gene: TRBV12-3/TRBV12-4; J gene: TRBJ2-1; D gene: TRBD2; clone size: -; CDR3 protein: CASRREGNPYNEQFF; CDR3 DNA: TGTGCCAGCAGGCGGGAGGGTAACCCATACAATGAGCAGTTCTTC
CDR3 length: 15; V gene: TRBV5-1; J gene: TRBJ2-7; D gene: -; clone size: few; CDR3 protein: CASSWDTAGLYEQYF; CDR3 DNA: TGCGCCAGCAGCTGGGACACCGCCGGACTCTACGAGCAGTACTTC
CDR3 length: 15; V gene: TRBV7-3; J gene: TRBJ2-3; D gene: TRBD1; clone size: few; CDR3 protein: CASSAHRGPTDTQYF; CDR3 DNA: TGTGCCAGCAGCGCCCACAGGGGCCCCACAGATACGCAGTATTTT
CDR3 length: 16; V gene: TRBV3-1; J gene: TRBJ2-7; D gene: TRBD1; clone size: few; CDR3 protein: CASSRPTGGWSYEQYF; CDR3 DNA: TGTGCCAGCAGCCGCCCTACAGGGGGCTGGTCCTACGAGCAGTACTTC
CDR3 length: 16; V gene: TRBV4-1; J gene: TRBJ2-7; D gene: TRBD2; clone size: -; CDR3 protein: CASSPSLAGGSYEQYF; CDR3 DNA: TGCGCCAGCAGCCCTTCCCTAGCGGGAGGCTCCTACGAGCAGTACTTC